A single sample gave rise to the 8 T cell receptor beta chains below, sequenced in a study of T cells in Graves' hyperthyroidism and ophthalmopathy. Researchers amplified the TCR beta CDR3 regions from RNA transcripts. With the HTBI primer set, the TCR CDR3 went through a first round of RT-PCR. TCRdb re-called the multiplex PCR reads with MiXCR, one entry per CDR3 protein. There are more than 550,000 distinct CDR3 sequences in the sample; about 19% occur only once, and 16% lies in the top ten. The sequencing sample was made of blood. The source is a woman in her forties or fifties with Graves' hyperthyroidism that later progressed to Graves' ophthalmopathy.

This clonotype has a count of ten or more. V usage is TRBV7-9 and J usage is TRBJ2-7; D tentatively reads TRBD1 or TRBD2 (5 bases each). V was pared by 5 bases and J by 2 bases, with 13 bases between. This CDR3 has 14 amino acids. Germline V gene data show CDR1 as SEHNR and CDR2 as FQNEAQ (reference sequence). CDR3: CASSAPGPPYEQYF. DNA of the CDR3: TGTGCCAGCAGCGCACCGGGACCCCCCTACGAGCAGTACTTC. Filled out from reference TRBV7-9 and TRBJ2-7, the complete variable domain reads DTGVSQNPRHKITKRGQNVTFRCDPISEHNRLYWYRQTLGQGPEFLTYFQNEAQLEKSRLLSDRFSAERPKGSFSTLEIQRTEQGDSAMYLCASSAPGPPYEQYFGPGTRLTVT.

The chain combines TRBV12-3 or TRBV12-4 with TRBJ2-3, with 7 bases that match TRBD2. The CDR3 has 15 amino acids. J lost 8 bases, V lost 3 bases, and 11 bases had no gene match. CDR3 amino acids: CASSFNTGTIGTQYF. CDR3 in DNA: TGTGCCAGCAGTTTCAATACGGGGACTATAGGTACGCAGTATTTT.

This chain joins TRBV10-3 and TRBJ1-3; D remains unclear. CDR3 length: 13 amino acids. V lost 11 bases and J 2 bases, leaving 13 bases between the germline ends. CDR1 is ENHRY and CDR2 is SYGVKD in the germline V gene. The CDR3: CAPTGRPGNTIYF. CDR3 in DNA: TGTGCCCCCACGGGCCGACCTGGAAACACCATATATTTT.

The sample holds a few counts of this clonotype. The chain links TRBV15 to TRBJ1-5; possibly TRBD1 for D (6 bases). Germline values: CDR1 LNHNV, CDR2 YYDKDF (reference sequence). The V and J ends lost 1 base and 3 bases respectively, with 13 bases between them. The CDR3 runs to 16 residues. As DNA, the CDR3 is TGTGCCACCAGCAGAGGGGGACAAGATCACAATCAGCCCCAGCATTTT. Its translation: CATSRGGQDHNQPQHF. The whole variable domain, remainder taken from reference TRBV15 and TRBJ1-5, is DAMVIQNPRYQVTQFGKPVTLSCSQTLNHNVMYWYQQKSSQAPKLLFHYYDKDFNNEADTPDNFQSRRPNTSFCFLDIRSPGLGDTAMYLCATSRGGQDHNQPQHFGDGTRLSIL.

This clonotype came up many times. The chain links TRBV2 to TRBJ1-2; TRBD1 might be the D (6 bases). CDR1 is SNHLY and CDR2 is FYNNEI in the germline V gene. V was shortened by 4 bases and J by 4 bases, with 19 bases between the two germline ends. The CDR3 runs to 16 residues. The CDR3 DNA reads as TGTGCCAGCAGTGCGCTGTTAGGGGGAATCCTCTATGGCTACACCTTC. Translated, it gives CASSALLGGILYGYTF.

This clonotype was observed many times. The V gene is TRBV30, the J gene TRBJ2-7; D is undetermined. Per the germline V gene, CDR1 is GTSNPN and CDR2 is SVGIG (reference sequence). Trimming stripped 0 bases from V and 2 bases from J, with 11 bases between. This CDR3 has 14 residues. This CDR3 reads CAWSVNRGPYEQYF. The CDR3 DNA is TGTGCCTGGAGTGTGAACAGAGGCCCCTACGAGCAGTACTTC. Full variable domain (rest looked up from reference TRBV30 and TRBJ2-7): SQTIHQWPATLVQPVGSPLSLECTVEGTSNPNLYWYRQAAGRGLQLLFYSVGIGQISSEVPQNLSASRPQDRQFILSSKKLLLSDSGFYLCAWSVNRGPYEQYFGPGTRLTVT.

Remarks on this clonotype: A read error may be the cause here, since a much bigger clone is one base away. This CDR3 reads CASSEVRHEVDPAALF. The DNA for the CDR3 is TGTGCCAGCAGTGAGGTCCGACACGAGGTGGACCCTGCAGCTCTCTTT. This rearrangement joins TRBV6-4 to TRBJ1-1; D not certain. Germline CDR1 reads MRHNA; CDR2 reads SNTAGT. CDR3 length equals 16 residues.

This clonotype appeared a few times. The rearrangement links TRBV6-5 to TRBJ2-7; a possible D gene is TRBD1 (6 bases). Trimming took 0 bases from V and 7 from J, leaving 16 bases between them. CDR3 size: 15 residues. Germline-derived CDR1 and CDR2 are MNHEY and SVGAGI. The CDR3 region is CASSYSFRGVGEQYF. The CDR3 nucleotides are TGTGCCAGCAGTTACTCTTTCAGGGGTGTGGGAGAGCAGTACTTC.